This T cell receptor (beta chain) was recovered during a study of blood T cell repertoires in COVID-19. Turning to the study itself: Sample material is recorded as cDNA or gDNA derived from T cells, B-cell-depleted T cells, or PBMCs.

Original handling: Amplified reference gene primers provided the basis for estimating nucleated cell counts. Assay used: immunoSEQ multiplex PCR; TCRdb lists only in-frame clones, some missing. The V and J calls and the clone size are those of that table, but D and trimming were determined from the DNA. The sample holds about 70,000 clones, about 87% seen once. Sequenced: peripheral blood. The sequence derives from a man aged 45 to 65 with active COVID-19.

CDR3 residues: CASSLAGYAYGYTF. CDR3 DNA sequence: TGTGCCAGCAGCTTGGCGGGGTATGCCTATGGCTACACCTTC. This chain connects TRBV5-4 to TRBJ1-2; D is unresolved. Trimming removed 0 bases at V and 4 bases at J, with 10 bases between. CDR1 SGHNT and CDR2 YYREEE come from the germline V gene (reference sequence). The CDR3 loop spans 14 amino acids.